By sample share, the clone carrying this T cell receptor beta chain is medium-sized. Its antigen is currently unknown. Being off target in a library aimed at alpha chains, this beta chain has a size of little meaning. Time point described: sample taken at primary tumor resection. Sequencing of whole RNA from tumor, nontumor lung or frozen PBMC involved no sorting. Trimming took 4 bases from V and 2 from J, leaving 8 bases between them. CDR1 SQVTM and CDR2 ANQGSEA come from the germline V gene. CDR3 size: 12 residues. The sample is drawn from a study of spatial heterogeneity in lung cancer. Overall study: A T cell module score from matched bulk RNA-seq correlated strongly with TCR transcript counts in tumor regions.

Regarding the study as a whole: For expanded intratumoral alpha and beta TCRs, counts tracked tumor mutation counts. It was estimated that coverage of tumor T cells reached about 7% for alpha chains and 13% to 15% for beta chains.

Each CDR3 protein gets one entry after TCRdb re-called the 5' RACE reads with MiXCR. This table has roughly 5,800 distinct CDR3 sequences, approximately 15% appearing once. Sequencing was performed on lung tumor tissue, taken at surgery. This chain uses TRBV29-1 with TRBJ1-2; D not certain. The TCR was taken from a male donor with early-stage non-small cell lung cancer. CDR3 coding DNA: TGCAGCGTTGCCGGCGGGAACTATGGCTACACCTTC. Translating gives CSVAGGNYGYTF.